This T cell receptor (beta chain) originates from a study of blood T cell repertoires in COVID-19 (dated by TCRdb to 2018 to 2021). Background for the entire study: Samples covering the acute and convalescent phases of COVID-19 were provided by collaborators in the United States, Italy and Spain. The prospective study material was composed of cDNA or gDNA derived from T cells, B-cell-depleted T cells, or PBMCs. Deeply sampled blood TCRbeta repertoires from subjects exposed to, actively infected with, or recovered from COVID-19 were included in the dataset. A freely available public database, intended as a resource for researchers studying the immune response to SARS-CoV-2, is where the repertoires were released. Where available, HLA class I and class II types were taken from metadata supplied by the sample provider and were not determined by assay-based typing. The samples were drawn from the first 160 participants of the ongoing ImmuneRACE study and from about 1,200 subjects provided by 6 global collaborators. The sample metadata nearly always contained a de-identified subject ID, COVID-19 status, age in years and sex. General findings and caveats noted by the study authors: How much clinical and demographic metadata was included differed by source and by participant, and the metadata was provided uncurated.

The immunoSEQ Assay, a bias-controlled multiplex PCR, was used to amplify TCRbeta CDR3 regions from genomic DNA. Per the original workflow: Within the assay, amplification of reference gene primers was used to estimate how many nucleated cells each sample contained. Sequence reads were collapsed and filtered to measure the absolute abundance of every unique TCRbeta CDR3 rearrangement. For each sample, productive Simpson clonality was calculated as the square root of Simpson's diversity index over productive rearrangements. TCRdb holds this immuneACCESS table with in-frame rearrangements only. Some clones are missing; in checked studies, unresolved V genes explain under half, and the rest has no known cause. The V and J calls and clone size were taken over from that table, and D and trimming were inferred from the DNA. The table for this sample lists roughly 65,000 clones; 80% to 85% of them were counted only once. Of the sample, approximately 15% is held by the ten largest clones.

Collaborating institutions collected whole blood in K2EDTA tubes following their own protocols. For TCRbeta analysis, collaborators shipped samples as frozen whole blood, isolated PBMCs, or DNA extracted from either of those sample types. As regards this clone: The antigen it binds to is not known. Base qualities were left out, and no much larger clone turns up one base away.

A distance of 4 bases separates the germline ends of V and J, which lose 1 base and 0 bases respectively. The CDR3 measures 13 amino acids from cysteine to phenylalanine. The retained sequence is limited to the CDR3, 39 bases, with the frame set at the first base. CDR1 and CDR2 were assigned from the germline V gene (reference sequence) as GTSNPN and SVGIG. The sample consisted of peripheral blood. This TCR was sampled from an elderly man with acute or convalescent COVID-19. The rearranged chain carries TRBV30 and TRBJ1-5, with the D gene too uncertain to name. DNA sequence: TGTGCCTGGAGTGACACTAGCAATCAGCCCCAGCATTTT. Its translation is CAWSDTSNQPQHF.